This TCR beta chain was obtained from a study of blood T cells in healthy people across ages. Study conclusions and caveats: While age rose, TCR beta diversity per million T cells dropped in a roughly linear way.

Primers used in a second PCR of about 6 to 12 cycles were a sample-barcoded 5' primer and a J-beta primer mix. TCRdb ran MiXCR on the 5' RACE reads and lists one entry per CDR3 protein. This table holds 760,000 or so distinct CDR3 sequences, approximately 25% found once. This clonotype was counted between two and nine times. Its antigen is not identified. Deletions cut 8 bases from V and 5 bases from J, with 10 bases between. The length of the CDR3 is 11 residues. These same data were also listed under a study on T cells of mothers and their children.

The receptor's source is a boy under 18 in good health. Material for sequencing was blood. The chain recombines TRBV12-3 or TRBV12-4 with TRBJ2-7; D is unclear. The CDR3 DNA reads as TGTGCCAGCGGCATTCAGAACGAGCAGTACTTC. Its translation: CASGIQNEQYF.